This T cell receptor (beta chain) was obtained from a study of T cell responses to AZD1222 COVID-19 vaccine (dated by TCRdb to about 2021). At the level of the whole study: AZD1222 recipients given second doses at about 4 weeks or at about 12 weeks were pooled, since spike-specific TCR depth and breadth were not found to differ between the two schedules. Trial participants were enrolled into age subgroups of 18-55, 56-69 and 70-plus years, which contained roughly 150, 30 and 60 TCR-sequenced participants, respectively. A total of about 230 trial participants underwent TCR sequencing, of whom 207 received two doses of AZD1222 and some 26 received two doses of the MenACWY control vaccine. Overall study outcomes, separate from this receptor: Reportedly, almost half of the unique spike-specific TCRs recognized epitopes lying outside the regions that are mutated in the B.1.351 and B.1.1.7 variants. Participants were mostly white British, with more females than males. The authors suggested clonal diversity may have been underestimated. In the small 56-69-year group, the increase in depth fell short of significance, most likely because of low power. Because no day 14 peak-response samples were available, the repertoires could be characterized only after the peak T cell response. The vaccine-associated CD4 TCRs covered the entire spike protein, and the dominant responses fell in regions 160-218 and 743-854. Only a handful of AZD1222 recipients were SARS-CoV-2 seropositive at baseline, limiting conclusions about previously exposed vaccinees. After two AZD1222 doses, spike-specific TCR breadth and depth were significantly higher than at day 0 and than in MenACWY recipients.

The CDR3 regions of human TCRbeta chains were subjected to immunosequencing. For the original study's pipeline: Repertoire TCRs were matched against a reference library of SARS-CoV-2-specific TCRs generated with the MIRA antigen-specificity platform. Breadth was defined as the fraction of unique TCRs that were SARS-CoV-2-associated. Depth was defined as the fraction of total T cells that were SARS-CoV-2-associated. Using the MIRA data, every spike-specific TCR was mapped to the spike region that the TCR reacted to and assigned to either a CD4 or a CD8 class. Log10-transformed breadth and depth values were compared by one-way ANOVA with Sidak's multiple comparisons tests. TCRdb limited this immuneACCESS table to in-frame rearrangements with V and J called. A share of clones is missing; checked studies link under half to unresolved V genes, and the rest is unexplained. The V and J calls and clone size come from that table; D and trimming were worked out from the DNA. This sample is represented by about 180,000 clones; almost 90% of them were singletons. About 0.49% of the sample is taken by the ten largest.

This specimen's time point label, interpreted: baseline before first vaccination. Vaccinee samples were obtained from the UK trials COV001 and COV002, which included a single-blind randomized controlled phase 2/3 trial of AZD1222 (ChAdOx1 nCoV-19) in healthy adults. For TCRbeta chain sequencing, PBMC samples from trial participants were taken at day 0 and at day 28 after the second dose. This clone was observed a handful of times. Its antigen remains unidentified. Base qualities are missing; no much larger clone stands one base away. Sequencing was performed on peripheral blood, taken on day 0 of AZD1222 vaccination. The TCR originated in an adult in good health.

The nucleotides are TGTGCCAGCAGCTTAGTGTTCGGTAGCAATCAGCCCCAGCATTTT. It codes for CASSLVFGSNQPQHF. The rearrangement combines TRBV11-2 with TRBJ1-5; the D gene identity is not certain. Measured from the cysteine to the phenylalanine, the CDR3 is 15 residues long. The entry retains the CDR3 DNA only, 45 bases that are in frame from base 1. Deletion took 1 base off V and 0 bases off J, with a span of 7 bases between the germline ends. The germline V gene provides CDR1 SGHAT and CDR2 FQNNGV.